These T cell receptor beta chains were read from a single sample in a study of shared clonotypes between healthy human individuals. The protocol was immunoSEQ multiplex PCR, while the TCRdb copy is restricted to in-frame clones and leaves out a portion. In the table there are roughly 2 million clones, approximately 96% of which are singletons. Source material: naive CD4+ T cells sorted from blood. Receptors were obtained from a man younger than 30 in good health. CDR3s include the opening cysteine and the closing phenylalanine or tryptophan. Fields, in order: CDR3 length, clone size, V gene, J gene, D gene, CDR3 protein, CDR3 DNA. The D gene is left open where the match is weak. Expanded clones are given a class, and other clones once, few, many or no size at all.

>10|NA|TRBV20-1|TRBJ2-1|TRBD1
CSAYQGVQFF
TGCAGTGCTTATCAGGGGGTGCAGTTCTTC
>15|NA|TRBV5-1|TRBJ2-7|NA
CASSLVETLAHEQYF
TGCGCCAGCAGCTTGGTTGAGACACTAGCTCACGAGCAGTACTTC
>15|NA|TRBV7-8|TRBJ2-5|TRBD2
CASSLAGTIPETQYF
TGTGCCAGCAGCTTAGCAGGGACTATTCCAGAGACCCAGTACTTC
>15|NA|TRBV19|TRBJ1-4|TRBD1
CASSNGQALNEKLFF
TGTGCCAGTAGTAACGGACAGGCCCTTAATGAAAAACTGTTTTTT
>12|NA|TRBV10-3|TRBJ2-7|TRBD2
CAIGVAGDEQYF
TGTGCCATCGGGGTAGCGGGAGACGAGCAGTACTTC
>14|NA|TRBV6-1|TRBJ1-1|NA
CASSALGGGTEAFF
TGTGCCAGCAGTGCCCTAGGAGGGGGCACTGAAGCTTTCTTT
>15|NA|TRBV5-1|TRBJ1-1|NA
CASSPATTGNTEAFF
TGCGCCAGCAGCCCTGCTACGACAGGGAACACTGAAGCTTTCTTT
>16|NA|TRBV27|TRBJ1-6|TRBD1
CASRSDREPYNSPLHF
TGTGCCAGCAGATCCGACAGGGAACCCTATAATTCACCCCTCCACTTT
>14|NA|TRBV29-1|TRBJ2-6|NA
CSVAVSSGANVLTF
TGCAGCGTTGCGGTAAGCTCTGGGGCCAACGTCCTGACTTTC
>13|once|TRBV19|TRBJ1-5|NA
CASSILPDQPQHF
TGTGCCAGTAGTATACTCCCGGATCAGCCCCAGCATTTT
>14|NA|TRBV18|TRBJ2-7|NA
CASSPRAVAYEQYF
TGTGCCAGCTCACCACGAGCCGTTGCCTACGAGCAGTACTTC
>15|NA|TRBV6-1|TRBJ2-5|NA
CASRGAGRVPETQYF
TGTGCCAGCAGGGGGGCAGGTAGGGTCCCAGAGACCCAGTACTTC
>11|NA|TRBV6-6|TRBJ2-7|NA
CASSPGLSKYF
TGTGCCAGCAGTCCGGGACTCTCAAAGTACTTC
>16|NA|TRBV5-1|TRBJ2-1|NA
CASSLVAGLGYNEQFF
TGCGCCAGCAGCTTGGTGGCGGGGTTAGGCTACAATGAGCAGTTCTTC
>14|NA|TRBV5-1|TRBJ2-5|TRBD2
CASSPTTSGPNQYF
TGCGCCAGCAGCCCAACGACTAGCGGACCCAACCAGTACTTC
>15|NA|TRBV10-1|TRBJ2-3|TRBD2
CASSEGTRSTDTQYF
TGCGCCAGCAGTGAGGGGACTAGGTCCACAGATACGCAGTATTTT
>15|NA|TRBV28|TRBJ1-4|NA
CASSSGPWGNEKLFF
TGTGCCAGCAGCTCGGGGCCCTGGGGTAATGAAAAACTGTTTTTT
>16|once|TRBV10-2|TRBJ2-5|TRBD2
CASSEVAGGPLKTQYF
TGCGCCAGCAGTGAGGTAGCGGGAGGGCCGTTAAAGACCCAGTACTTC
>15|NA|TRBV30|TRBJ2-3|NA
CAWSGGGPGTDTQYF
TGTGCCTGGAGTGGGGGAGGTCCGGGCACAGATACGCAGTATTTT
>15|NA|TRBV11-2|TRBJ1-3|NA
CASRPPTGPGNTIYF
TGTGCCAGCAGGCCGCCCACAGGGCCCGGAAACACCATATATTTT
>16|NA|TRBV6-6|TRBJ2-7|TRBD2
CASSLGLAGGGHEQYF
TGTGCCAGCAGTCTGGGACTAGCGGGAGGGGGTCACGAGCAGTACTTC
>15|NA|TRBV18|TRBJ1-2|NA
CASSPRSVLGYGYTF
TGTGCCAGCTCACCACGATCAGTCCTCGGCTATGGCTACACCTTC
>13|NA|TRBV5-4|TRBJ2-5|NA
CASSLKYQETQYF
TGTGCCAGCAGCCTAAAATACCAAGAGACCCAGTACTTC
>15|once|TRBV11-2|TRBJ2-1|NA
CASSLQGQTSNEQFF
TGTGCCAGCAGCTTGCAAGGACAGACATCCAATGAGCAGTTCTTC
>14|few|TRBV25-1|TRBJ1-2|NA
CASSGNGFRGGYTF
TGTGCCAGCAGTGGGAACGGGTTCCGCGGTGGCTACACCTTC
>13|NA|TRBV9|TRBJ2-3|NA
CASTQGGTDTQYF
TGTGCCAGCACCCAGGGGGGTACAGATACGCAGTATTTT
>15|NA|TRBV7-2|TRBJ1-4|NA
CASSLGPAMGEKLFF
TGTGCCAGCAGCCTGGGGCCTGCGATGGGTGAAAAACTGTTTTTT
>14|NA|TRBV30|TRBJ1-5|NA
CAWKSGKDNQPQHF
TGTGCCTGGAAATCAGGCAAGGATAATCAGCCCCAGCATTTT
>17|NA|TRBV4-1|TRBJ2-1|NA
CASSQVPTRSSYNEQFF
TGCGCCAGCAGCCAAGTCCCAACGAGGAGCTCCTACAATGAGCAGTTCTTC
>13|few|TRBV30|TRBJ2-2|NA
CAWSVGGTGELFF
TGTGCCTGGAGTGTAGGGGGGACCGGGGAGCTGTTTTTT
>13|NA|TRBV28|TRBJ1-1|TRBD1
CASSRPGGTEAFF
TGTGCCAGCAGCCGACCAGGGGGCACTGAAGCTTTCTTT
>13|NA|TRBV12-5|TRBJ1-2|NA
CASATGGARGYTF
TGTGCTAGTGCCACCGGGGGCGCACGGGGCTACACCTTC
>15|once|TRBV30|TRBJ1-2|TRBD1
CAWSFTTGGVSGYTF
TGTGCCTGGAGTTTCACGACAGGGGGCGTTTCTGGCTACACCTTC
>14|NA|TRBV6-6|TRBJ2-5|NA
CASSPPTGVEAQYF
TGTGCCAGCAGTCCCCCAACCGGGGTCGAGGCCCAGTACTTC
>14|NA|TRBV5-1|TRBJ2-3|NA
CASSRSGSSDTQYF
TGCGCCAGCAGTCGATCAGGTAGTTCAGATACGCAGTATTTT
>15|NA|TRBV5-4|TRBJ2-2|TRBD1
CASSLGQGTTGELFF
TGTGCCAGCAGCTTGGGACAGGGGACTACCGGGGAGCTGTTTTTT
>15|once|TRBV7-3|TRBJ2-6|NA
CASSLDRSGANVLTF
TGTGCCAGCAGCTTAGACCGATCTGGGGCCAACGTCCTGACTTTC
>15|NA|TRBV5-6|TRBJ2-5|TRBD2
CASRLPGGGKETQYF
TGTGCCAGCAGATTGCCGGGGGGAGGAAAAGAGACCCAGTACTTC
>13|once|TRBV6-1|TRBJ1-5|NA
CASSEMGYQPQHF
TGTGCCAGCAGTGAAATGGGCTATCAGCCCCAGCATTTT
>14|few|TRBV5-6|TRBJ2-2|NA
CASSLVGGTGELFF
TGTGCCAGCAGCTTGGTCGGGGGCACCGGGGAGCTGTTTTTT
>14|once|TRBV6-5|TRBJ1-1|NA
CASSYSGLSPEAFF
TGTGCCAGCAGTTACTCGGGTCTTAGTCCCGAAGCTTTCTTT
>13|NA|TRBV29-1|TRBJ1-1|TRBD1
CSVERDRNTEAFF
TGCAGCGTTGAACGGGACAGGAACACTGAAGCTTTCTTT
>16|once|TRBV28|TRBJ2-2|TRBD2
CASSIGLAENTGELFF
TGTGCCAGCAGTATAGGACTAGCGGAAAACACCGGGGAGCTGTTTTTT
>12|NA|TRBV5-1|TRBJ1-1|NA
CASSLPATEAFF
TGCGCCAGCAGCCTCCCAGCAACTGAAGCTTTCTTT
>14|NA|TRBV7-2|TRBJ2-7|TRBD2
CASSFTSGTYEQYF
TGTGCCAGCAGCTTCACTAGCGGAACCTACGAGCAGTACTTC
>16|NA|TRBV6-9|TRBJ1-3|NA
CASRRDKSYSGNTIYF
TGTGCCAGCAGGAGGGACAAATCCTACTCTGGAAACACCATATATTTT
>13|NA|TRBV10-3|TRBJ2-3|NA
CAITSGYTDTQYF
TGTGCCATCACCTCTGGTTACACAGATACGCAGTATTTT
>18|NA|TRBV11-2|TRBJ1-4|NA
CASSARGGRAATNEKLFF
TGTGCCAGCAGCGCTAGGGGCGGGAGGGCTGCAACTAATGAAAAACTGTTTTTT
>14|once|TRBV10-3|TRBJ1-1|NA
CAISDGALNTEAFF
TGTGCCATCAGTGATGGGGCCCTGAACACTGAAGCTTTCTTT
>11|NA|TRBV19|TRBJ1-1|NA
CASSTHTEAFF
TGTGCCAGTAGTACCCACACTGAAGCTTTCTTT
>13|NA|TRBV10-3|TRBJ2-3|NA
CAITVPNTDTQYF
TGTGCCATCACAGTACCGAATACAGATACGCAGTATTTT
>15|NA|TRBV6-1|TRBJ2-4|NA
CASSAAGQTKNIQYF
TGTGCCAGCAGTGCGGCAGGGCAAACCAAAAACATTCAGTACTTC
>19|NA|TRBV7-2|TRBJ2-7|TRBD2
CASSLVGTAGLAGAYEQYF
TGTGCCAGCAGCTTAGTCGGGACTGCCGGACTAGCGGGGGCCTACGAGCAGTACTTC
>15|NA|TRBV2|TRBJ1-5|NA
CASSEQGRDNQPQHF
TGTGCCAGCAGTGAACAGGGCCGCGATAATCAGCCCCAGCATTTT
>13|once|TRBV11-2|TRBJ1-3|NA
CASSPQTGHTIYF
TGTGCCAGCAGCCCTCAGACAGGCCACACCATATATTTT
>14|NA|TRBV12-5|TRBJ2-2|NA
CASVAAGEVGELFF
TGTGCTAGCGTGGCGGCCGGGGAGGTCGGGGAGCTGTTTTTT
>18|NA|TRBV7-9|TRBJ2-1|TRBD2
CASSPKVGLAGIKGEQFF
TGTGCCAGCAGCCCCAAGGTGGGACTAGCGGGAATAAAGGGTGAGCAGTTCTTC
>12|NA|TRBV30|TRBJ2-2|TRBD1
CAWGTATGELFF
TGTGCCTGGGGGACAGCCACCGGGGAGCTGTTTTTT
>13|NA|TRBV5-6|TRBJ1-2|NA
CASSLQGPGGYTF
TGTGCCAGCAGCTTGCAGGGGCCGGGAGGCTACACCTTC